This T cell receptor beta chain was obtained from a study of shared clonotypes between healthy human individuals. To note about this clone: What it binds is unknown.

CD45RO negativity and positive selection for CCR7 defined naive CD8 cells, a population that excluded terminally differentiated effector memory CD45RA+ cells. This CDR3 region has 15 residues. The V end lost 1 base, the J end lost 1 base, and 9 bases lay between the germline ends. Germline V gene data show CDR1 as SGHVS and CDR2 as FNYEAQ. Libraries were prepared by immunoSEQ multiplex PCR; TCRdb keeps only in-frame clonotypes and omits some of them. The sample consists of about 2.2 million clones, about 94% of them appearing once. Findings and caveats of the study: Donor clonotype sharing was expected to depend on sequencing depth.

This chain uses TRBV7-6 with TRBJ2-3, with no clear D. The clonotype comes from a man between 18 and 29 years old in good health. Some clones in this sample may be carry-over from other donors' samples. Material: naive CD8+ T cells from PBMCs. CDR3 nucleotide sequence: TGTGCCAGCAGCTTAGGGGGTTGGGGCACAGATACGCAGTATTTT. This codes for CASSLGGWGTDTQYF. Supplemented by reference TRBV7-6 and TRBJ2-3, the full variable domain reads GAGVSQSPRYKVTKRGQDVALRCDPISGHVSLYWYRQALGQGPEFLTYFNYEAQQDKSGLPNDRFSAERPEGSISTLTIQRTEQRDSAMYRCASSLGGWGTDTQYFGPGTRLTVL.